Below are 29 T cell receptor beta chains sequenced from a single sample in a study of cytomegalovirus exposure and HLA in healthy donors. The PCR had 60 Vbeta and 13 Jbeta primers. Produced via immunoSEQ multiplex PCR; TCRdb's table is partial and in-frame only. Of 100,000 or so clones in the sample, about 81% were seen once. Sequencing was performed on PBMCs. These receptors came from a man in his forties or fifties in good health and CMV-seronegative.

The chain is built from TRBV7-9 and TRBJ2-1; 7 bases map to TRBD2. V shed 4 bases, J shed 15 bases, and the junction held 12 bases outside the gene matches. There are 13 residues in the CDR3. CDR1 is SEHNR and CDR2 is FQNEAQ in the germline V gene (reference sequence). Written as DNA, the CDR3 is TGTGCCAGCAGCTCAGGGAGCGGGGACCCCGGGTTCTTC. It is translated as CASSSGSGDPGFF.

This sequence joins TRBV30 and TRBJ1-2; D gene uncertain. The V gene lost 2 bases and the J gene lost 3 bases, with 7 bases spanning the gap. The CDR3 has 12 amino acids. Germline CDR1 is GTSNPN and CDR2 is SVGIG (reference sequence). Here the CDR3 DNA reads TGTGCCTGGAGTTCTACAGACTATGGCTACACCTTC. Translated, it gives CAWSSTDYGYTF.

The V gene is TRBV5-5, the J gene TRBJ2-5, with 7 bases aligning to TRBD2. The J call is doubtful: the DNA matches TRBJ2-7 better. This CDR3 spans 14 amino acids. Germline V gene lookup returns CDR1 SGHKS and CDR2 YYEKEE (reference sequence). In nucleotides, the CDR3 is TGTGCCAGCAGCTTTGGGGGGGTGGCTTACGAGCAGTACTTC. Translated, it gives CASSFGGVAYEQYF.

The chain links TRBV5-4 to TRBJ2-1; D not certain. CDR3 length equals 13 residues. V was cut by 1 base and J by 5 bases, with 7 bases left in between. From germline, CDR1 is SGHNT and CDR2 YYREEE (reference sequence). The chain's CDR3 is CASSLRQDNEQFF. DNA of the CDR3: TGTGCCAGCAGCTTGCGACAAGACAATGAGCAGTTCTTC.

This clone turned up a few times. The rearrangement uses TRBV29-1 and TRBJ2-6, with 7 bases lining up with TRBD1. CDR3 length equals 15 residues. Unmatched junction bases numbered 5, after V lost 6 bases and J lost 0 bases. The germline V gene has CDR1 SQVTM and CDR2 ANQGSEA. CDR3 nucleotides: TGCAGCGTCCGGGACAGAGTCTCTGGGGCCAACGTCCTGACTTTC. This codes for CSVRDRVSGANVLTF.

The CDR3 nucleotides read TGCGCCAGCAGCCCGGGACAGACATACCAAGAGACCCAGTACTTC. This codes for CASSPGQTYQETQYF. This chain uses TRBV5-1 with TRBJ2-5; 7 positions match TRBD1. The CDR3 spans 15 residues. Germline V lookup: CDR1 SGHRS, CDR2 YFSETQ. Trimming at V came to 4 bases and at J to 0 bases, leaving 6 bases not matched to a gene.

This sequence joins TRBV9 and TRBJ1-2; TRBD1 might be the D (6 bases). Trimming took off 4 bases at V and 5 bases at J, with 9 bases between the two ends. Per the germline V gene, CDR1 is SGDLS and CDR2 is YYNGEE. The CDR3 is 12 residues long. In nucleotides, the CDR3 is TGTGCCAGCAGCCCCCAGGGGTATGGCTACACCTTC. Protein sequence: CASSPQGYGYTF.

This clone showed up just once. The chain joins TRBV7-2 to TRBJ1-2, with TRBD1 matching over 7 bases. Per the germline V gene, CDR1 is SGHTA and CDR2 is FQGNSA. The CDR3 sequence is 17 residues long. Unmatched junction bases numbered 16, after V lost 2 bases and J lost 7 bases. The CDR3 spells CASSLSRTRDRLLGYTF. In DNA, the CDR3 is TGTGCCAGCAGCTTAAGTAGGACAAGGGACAGACTACTTGGCTACACCTTC.

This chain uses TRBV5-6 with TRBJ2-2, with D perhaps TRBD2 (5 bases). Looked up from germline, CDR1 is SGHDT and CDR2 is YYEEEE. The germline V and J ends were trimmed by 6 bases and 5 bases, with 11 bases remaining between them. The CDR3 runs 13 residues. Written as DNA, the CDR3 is TGTGCCAGCAACCTCCGAGGGACCGGGGAGCTGTTTTTT. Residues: CASNLRGTGELFF.

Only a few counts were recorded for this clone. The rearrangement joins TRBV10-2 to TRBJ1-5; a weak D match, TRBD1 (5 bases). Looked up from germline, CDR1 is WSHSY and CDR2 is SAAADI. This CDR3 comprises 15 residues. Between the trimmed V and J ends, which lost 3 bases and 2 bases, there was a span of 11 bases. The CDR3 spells CASSETGGGNQPQHF. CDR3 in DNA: TGCGCCAGCAGTGAAACAGGCGGAGGCAATCAGCCCCAGCATTTT.

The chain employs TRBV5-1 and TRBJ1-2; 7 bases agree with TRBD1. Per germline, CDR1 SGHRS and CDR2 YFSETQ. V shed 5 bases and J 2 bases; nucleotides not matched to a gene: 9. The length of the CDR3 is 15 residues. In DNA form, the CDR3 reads TGCGCCAGCAGTCCCGGGACAGAGGGAAACTATGGCTACACCTTC. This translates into CASSPGTEGNYGYTF.

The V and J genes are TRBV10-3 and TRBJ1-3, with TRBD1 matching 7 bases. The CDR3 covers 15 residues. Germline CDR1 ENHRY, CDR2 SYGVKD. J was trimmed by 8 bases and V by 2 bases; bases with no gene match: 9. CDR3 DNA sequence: TGTGCCATCAGTGAGAGCTTACAGGGGTTGTACACCATATATTTT. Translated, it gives CAISESLQGLYTIYF.

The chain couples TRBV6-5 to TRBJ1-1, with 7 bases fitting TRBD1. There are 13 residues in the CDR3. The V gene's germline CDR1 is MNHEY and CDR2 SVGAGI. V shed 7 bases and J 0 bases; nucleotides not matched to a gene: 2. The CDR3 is CASKGQMNTEAFF. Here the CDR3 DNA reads TGTGCCAGCAAGGGACAGATGAACACTGAAGCTTTCTTT.

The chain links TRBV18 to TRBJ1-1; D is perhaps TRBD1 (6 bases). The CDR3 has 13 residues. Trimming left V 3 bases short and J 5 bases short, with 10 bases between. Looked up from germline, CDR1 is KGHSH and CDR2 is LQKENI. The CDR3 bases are TGTGCCAGCTCACCTAAGACAGGAACTGAAGCTTTCTTT. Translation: CASSPKTGTEAFF. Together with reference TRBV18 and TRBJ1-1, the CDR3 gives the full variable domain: NAGVMQNPRHLVRRRGQEARLRCSPMKGHSHVYWYRQLPEEGLKFMVYLQKENIIDESGMPKERFSAEFPKEGPSILRIQQVVRGDSAAYFCASSPKTGTEAFFGQGTRLTVV.

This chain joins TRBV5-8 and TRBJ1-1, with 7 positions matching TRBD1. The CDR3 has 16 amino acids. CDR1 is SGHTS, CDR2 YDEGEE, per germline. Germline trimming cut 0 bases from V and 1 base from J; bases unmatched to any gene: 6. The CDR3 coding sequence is TGTGCCAGCAGCTTGGAAACCGGGACAGAGAACACTGAAGCTTTCTTT. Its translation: CASSLETGTENTEAFF. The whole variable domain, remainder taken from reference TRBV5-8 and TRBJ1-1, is EAGVTQSPTHLIKTRGQQATLRCSPISGHTSVYWYQQALGLGLQFLLWYDEGEERNRGNFPPRFSGRQFPNYSSELNVNALELEDSALYLCASSLETGTENTEAFFGQGTRLTVV.

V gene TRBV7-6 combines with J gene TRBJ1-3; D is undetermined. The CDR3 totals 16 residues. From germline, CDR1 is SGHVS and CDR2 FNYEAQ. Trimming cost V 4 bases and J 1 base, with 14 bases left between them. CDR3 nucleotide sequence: TGTGCCAGCAGCTCCGACGAGGCCTCGTCTGGAAACACCATATATTTT. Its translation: CASSSDEASSGNTIYF.

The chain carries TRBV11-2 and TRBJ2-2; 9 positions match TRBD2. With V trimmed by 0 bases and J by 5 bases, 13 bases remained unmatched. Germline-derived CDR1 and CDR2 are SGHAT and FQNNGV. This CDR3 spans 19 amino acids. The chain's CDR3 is CASSLDTGLASGATGELFF. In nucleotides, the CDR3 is TGTGCCAGCAGCTTAGATACGGGATTGGCTAGCGGGGCTACCGGGGAGCTGTTTTTT. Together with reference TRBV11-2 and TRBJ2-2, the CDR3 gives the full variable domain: EAGVAQSPRYKIIEKRQSVAFWCNPISGHATLYWYQQILGQGPKLLIQFQNNGVVDDSQLPKDRFSAERLKGVDSTLKIQPAKLEDSAVYLCASSLDTGLASGATGELFFGEGSRLTVL.

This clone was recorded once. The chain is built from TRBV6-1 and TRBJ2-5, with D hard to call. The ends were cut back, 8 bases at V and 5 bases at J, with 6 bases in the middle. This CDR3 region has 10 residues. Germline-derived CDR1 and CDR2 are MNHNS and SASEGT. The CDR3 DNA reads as TGTGCCAGCTTCATGGAGACCCAGTACTTC. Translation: CASFMETQYF.

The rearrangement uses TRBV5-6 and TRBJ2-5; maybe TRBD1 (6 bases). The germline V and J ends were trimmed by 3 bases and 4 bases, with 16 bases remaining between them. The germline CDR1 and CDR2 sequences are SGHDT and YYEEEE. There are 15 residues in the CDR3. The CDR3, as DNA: TGTGCCAGCAGCTACCGAGAACTAGGGGGAGAGACCCAGTACTTC. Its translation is CASSYRELGGETQYF.

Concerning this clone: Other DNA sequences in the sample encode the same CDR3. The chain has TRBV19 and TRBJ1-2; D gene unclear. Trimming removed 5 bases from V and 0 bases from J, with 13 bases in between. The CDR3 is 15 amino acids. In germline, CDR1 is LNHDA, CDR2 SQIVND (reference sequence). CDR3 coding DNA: TGTGCCAGTAGTCCCACGGGGAGAGCTAACTATGGCTACACCTTC. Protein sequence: CASSPTGRANYGYTF.

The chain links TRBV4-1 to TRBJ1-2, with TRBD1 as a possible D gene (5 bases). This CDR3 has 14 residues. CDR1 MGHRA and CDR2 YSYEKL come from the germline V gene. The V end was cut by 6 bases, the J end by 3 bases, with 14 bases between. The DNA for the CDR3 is TGCGCCAGCAGGGCAACCGGGACTGACTATGGCTACACCTTC. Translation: CASRATGTDYGYTF.

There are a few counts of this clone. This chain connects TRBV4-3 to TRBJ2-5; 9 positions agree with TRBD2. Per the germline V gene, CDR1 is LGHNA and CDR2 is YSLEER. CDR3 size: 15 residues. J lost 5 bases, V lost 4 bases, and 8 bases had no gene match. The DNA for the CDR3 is TGCGCCAGCAGCCCCGGGACTAGCCGAGCGGAGACCCAGTACTTC. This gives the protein CASSPGTSRAETQYF.

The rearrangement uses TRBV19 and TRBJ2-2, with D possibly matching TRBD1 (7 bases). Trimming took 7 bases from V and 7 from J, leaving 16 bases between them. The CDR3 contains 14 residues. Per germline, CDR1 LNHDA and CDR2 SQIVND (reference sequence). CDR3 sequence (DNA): TGTGCCAGTACCAGGGGGGCGTCCATCGGGGAGCTGTTTTTT. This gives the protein CASTRGASIGELFF.

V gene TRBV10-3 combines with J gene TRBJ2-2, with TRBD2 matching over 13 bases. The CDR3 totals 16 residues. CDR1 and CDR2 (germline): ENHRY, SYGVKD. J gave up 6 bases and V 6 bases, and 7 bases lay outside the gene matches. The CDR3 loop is CAISSTSGGGAGELFF. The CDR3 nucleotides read TGTGCCATCAGCTCAACTAGCGGGGGGGGCGCCGGGGAGCTGTTTTTT.

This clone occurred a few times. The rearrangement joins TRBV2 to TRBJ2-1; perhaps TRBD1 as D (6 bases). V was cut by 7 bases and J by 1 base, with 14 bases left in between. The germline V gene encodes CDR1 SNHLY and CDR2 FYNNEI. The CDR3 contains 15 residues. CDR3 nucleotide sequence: TGTGCCAGCATTCCGGACAGACAGTCCTACAATGAGCAGTTCTTC. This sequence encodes CASIPDRQSYNEQFF.

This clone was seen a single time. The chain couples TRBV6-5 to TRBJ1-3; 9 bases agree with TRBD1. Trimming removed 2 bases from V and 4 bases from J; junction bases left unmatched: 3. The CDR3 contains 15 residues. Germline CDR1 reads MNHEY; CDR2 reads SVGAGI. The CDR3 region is CASSYRQGVGNTIYF. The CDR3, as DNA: TGTGCCAGCAGTTACCGACAGGGGGTCGGAAACACCATATATTTT.

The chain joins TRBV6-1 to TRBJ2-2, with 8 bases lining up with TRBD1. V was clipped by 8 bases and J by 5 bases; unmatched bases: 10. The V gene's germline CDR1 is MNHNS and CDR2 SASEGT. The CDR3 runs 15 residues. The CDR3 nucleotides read TGTGCCAGCCTCTCAGGGGGCGCGGATACCGGGGAGCTGTTTTTT. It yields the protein CASLSGGADTGELFF.

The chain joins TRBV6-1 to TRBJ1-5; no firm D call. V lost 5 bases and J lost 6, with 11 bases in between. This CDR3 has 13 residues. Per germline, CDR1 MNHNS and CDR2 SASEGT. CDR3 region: CASSTGSGQPQHF. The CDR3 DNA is TGTGCCAGCAGTACCGGGTCTGGTCAGCCCCAGCATTTT.

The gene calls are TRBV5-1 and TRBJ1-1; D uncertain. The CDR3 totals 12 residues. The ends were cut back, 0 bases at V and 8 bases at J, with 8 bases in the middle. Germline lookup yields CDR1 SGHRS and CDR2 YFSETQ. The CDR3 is CASSLGVTEAFF. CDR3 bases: TGCGCCAGCAGCTTGGGGGTGACAGAAGCTTTCTTT.